Following are 24 T cell receptor beta chains from one sample sequenced in a study of CD4 T cells in relation to SARS-CoV-2 and coronaviruses. Sequencing was performed with immunoSEQ multiplex PCR; in TCRdb, only in-frame clones are kept and a portion is missing. Altogether under 70,000 clones are present, roughly 88% being singletons, with the ten largest covering more than 1.1%. The unexposed donors gave CD4+ T cells in 2011-2018, prior to COVID-19. The material sequenced was memory CD4+ T cells from PBMCs. These receptors were obtained from a human donor in good health.

This clone was detected once. The chain recombines TRBV5-4 with TRBJ2-5; TRBD1 might be the D (6 bases). The CDR3 length is 15 residues. The V end was cut by 7 bases, the J end by 5 bases, with 21 bases between. The germline CDR1 and CDR2 sequences are SGHNT and YYREEE (reference sequence). The CDR3 is CASHRLGASSETQYF. CDR3 nucleotide sequence: TGTGCCAGCCATAGGCTGGGGGCGAGTTCGGAGACCCAGTACTTC.

The rearrangement uses TRBV11-2 and TRBJ1-1; D gene ambiguous. The CDR3 consists of 14 residues. Trimming took off 2 bases at V and 1 base at J, with 8 bases between the two ends. Germline-derived CDR1 and CDR2 are SGHAT and FQNNGV. In DNA form, the CDR3 reads TGTGCCAGCAGCTTACAACGGGGGAACACTGAAGCTTTCTTT. Translation gives CASSLQRGNTEAFF.

The V gene is TRBV25-1, the J gene TRBJ2-3, with 11 bases fitting TRBD2. With 5 bases clipped from V and 3 bases from J, the junction kept 7 bases outside the gene matches. The germline CDR1 and CDR2 sequences are MGHDK and SYGVNS. CDR3 size: 16 residues. The CDR3 region has the DNA TGTGCCAGCAGTAACAGAACTAGCGGGAGAACAGATACGCAGTATTTT. Translation: CASSNRTSGRTDTQYF.

This chain uses TRBV24-1 with TRBJ2-1; tentatively, D is TRBD1 (6 bases). The CDR3 extends over 16 amino acids. Germline lookup yields CDR1 KGHDR and CDR2 SFDVKD. Trimming pared 4 bases from V and 0 bases from J, leaving 12 bases between. For the CDR3, the DNA is TGTGCCACCAGTGAAAGACAGGCCTCCTCCTACAATGAGCAGTTCTTC. It encodes CATSERQASSYNEQFF.

The J gene is TRBJ2-6, the V gene TRBV9; D gene unclear. The CDR3 extends over 15 amino acids. V gave up 4 bases and J gave up 1 base, with 9 bases separating them. Per the germline V gene, CDR1 is SGDLS and CDR2 is YYNGEE. The CDR3 bases are TGTGCCAGCAGCCCAAGACCTTCTGGGGCCAACGTCCTGACTTTC. Encoded protein: CASSPRPSGANVLTF.

To note about this clone: At one end, the junction sequence differs from germline, possibly due to a read error. Here the CDR3 reads CASKGAGRSANTIYF. The CDR3 DNA sequence: TGTGCCAGCAAGGGGGCAGGCCGCTCTGCAAACACCATATATTTT. This chain connects TRBV2 to TRBJ1-3; 7 nucleotides line up with TRBD1. The CDR3 extends over 15 amino acids. Germline assignment: CDR1 SNHLY and CDR2 FYNNEI. The variable domain in full, completed from reference TRBV2 and TRBJ1-3, reads EPEVTQTPSHQVTQMGQEVILRCVPISNHLYFYWYRQILGQKVEFLVSFYNNEISEKSEIFDDQFSVERPDGSNFTLKIRSTKLEDSAMYFCASKGAGRSANTIYFGEGSWLTVV.

The chain combines TRBV6-1 with TRBJ2-7; D remains ambiguous. The germline V and J ends were trimmed by 0 bases and 3 bases, with 12 bases remaining between them. The CDR3 length is 15 residues. The germline gives CDR1 MNHNS, CDR2 SASEGT. This CDR3 is CASSEARGRFYEQYF. CDR3 nucleotides: TGTGCCAGCAGTGAAGCGCGCGGTAGGTTCTACGAGCAGTACTTC.

This chain connects TRBV19 to TRBJ2-1, with 9 bases fitting TRBD2. CDR3 length equals 15 residues. Germline V gene data show CDR1 as LNHDA and CDR2 as SQIVND (reference sequence). Trimming cost V 3 bases and J 2 bases; bases outside gene matches: 2. The CDR3 sequence: CASSIVAGAYNEQFF. Written as DNA, the CDR3 is TGTGCCAGTAGTATTGTAGCGGGAGCCTACAATGAGCAGTTCTTC.

V is TRBV28 and J is TRBJ2-1; D call uncertain. CDR3 length: 14 amino acids. The V gene lost 4 bases and the J gene lost 5 bases, with 12 bases spanning the gap. From germline, CDR1 is MDHEN and CDR2 SYDVKM. CDR3 DNA sequence: TGTGCCAGCAGTTCCCCCGTGAAAAACAATGAGCAGTTCTTC. Residues: CASSSPVKNNEQFF.

This chain's CDR3 is CASSPTLGQGIQYF. CDR3 DNA sequence: TGTGCCAGCAGTCCCACCCTGGGACAGGGCATTCAGTACTTC. The J gene is TRBJ2-4, the V gene TRBV28, with 9 bases aligning to TRBD1. The CDR3 spans 14 residues. The germline V gene encodes CDR1 MDHEN and CDR2 SYDVKM. V shed 5 bases, J shed 9 bases, and the junction held 8 bases outside the gene matches.

This clone showed up just a few times. The CDR3 loop is CASSQVGTGGINTGELFF. The CDR3 DNA is TGCGCCAGCAGCCAAGTAGGCACAGGGGGCATCAACACCGGGGAGCTGTTTTTT. The V gene is TRBV4-1, the J gene TRBJ2-2, with 9 bases matching TRBD1. Germline CDR1 is MGHRA and CDR2 is YSYEKL. V shed 1 base and J 2 bases; nucleotides not matched to a gene: 8. CDR3 length equals 18 residues.

J is TRBJ2-7 and V is TRBV9; D uncertain. There are 16 residues in the CDR3. Germline assignment: CDR1 SGDLS and CDR2 YYNGEE. V lost 0 bases and J lost 2, with 15 bases in between. CDR3 sequence: CASSVAGQRGTYEQYF. DNA of the CDR3: TGTGCCAGCAGCGTAGCCGGGCAGCGAGGAACCTACGAGCAGTACTTC.

The chain carries TRBV13 and TRBJ2-5; perhaps TRBD2 as D (6 bases). V lost 5 bases to trimming and J lost 5 bases, with 12 bases between them. The germline V gene encodes CDR1 PRHDT and CDR2 FYEKMQ (reference sequence). The CDR3 is 13 residues long. CDR3 protein: CASSPGGMETQYF. The CDR3 DNA is TGTGCCAGCAGCCCAGGAGGGATGGAGACCCAGTACTTC.

The rearrangement joins TRBV7-6 to TRBJ2-1; 11 bases are shared with TRBD2. J gave up 6 bases and V 5 bases, and 9 bases lay outside the gene matches. The CDR3 has 16 amino acids. The germline gives CDR1 SGHVS, CDR2 FNYEAQ. The DNA for the CDR3 is TGTGCCAGCAGCCCGCGTAGCGGGAGGGCCCCCAATGAGCAGTTCTTC. It encodes CASSPRSGRAPNEQFF.

Concerning this clone: Distinct nucleotide sequences in the sample also encode this CDR3. This sequence joins TRBV19 and TRBJ2-7; the D call may be TRBD1 or TRBD2 (5 bases each). This CDR3 is built from 17 residues. Trimming cost V 3 bases and J 2 bases, with 20 bases left between them. Per germline, CDR1 LNHDA and CDR2 SQIVND (reference sequence). This CDR3 reads CASSIGVGVPSPYEQYF. The CDR3 DNA reads as TGTGCCAGTAGTATCGGGGTGGGGGTCCCGTCGCCCTACGAGCAGTACTTC.

The CDR3 nucleotides are TGTGCCAGCTCACCTCTCGGGAGGGCCTCCTACAATGAGCAGTTCTTC. Protein: CASSPLGRASYNEQFF. The gene calls are TRBV18 and TRBJ2-1; 8 bases line up with TRBD2. Trimming took 3 bases from V and 0 from J; bases not matched to a gene: 4. From germline, CDR1 is KGHSH and CDR2 LQKENI. The length of the CDR3 is 16 residues.

This rearrangement joins TRBV25-1 to TRBJ2-4; D remains unclear. Trimming pared 1 base from V and 0 bases from J, leaving 1 base between. The CDR3 runs to 13 residues. Germline CDR1 MGHDK, CDR2 SYGVNS. The CDR3 bases are TGTGCCAGCAGTGAATTAGCCAAAAACATTCAGTACTTC. Protein: CASSELAKNIQYF.

This chain connects TRBV29-1 to TRBJ1-1, with D unresolved. The germline CDR1 and CDR2 sequences are SQVTM and ANQGSEA. V lost 3 bases and J lost 6, with 5 bases in between. The CDR3 runs to 10 residues. CDR3 sequence (DNA): TGCAGCGTTGATCGCGCTGAAGCTTTCTTT. This encodes CSVDRAEAFF.

J is TRBJ2-7 and V is TRBV5-1; perhaps TRBD1 as D (6 bases). Trimming removed 4 bases from V and 2 bases from J, with 10 bases in between. Germline assignment: CDR1 SGHRS and CDR2 YFSETQ. The CDR3 runs to 13 residues. DNA of the CDR3: TGCGCCAGCAGCCAACAGGGTGCCTACGAGCAGTACTTC. Its translation is CASSQQGAYEQYF.

The V gene is TRBV2, the J gene TRBJ1-6; 8 bases fit TRBD1. The CDR3 is 14 residues long. J lost 6 bases, V lost 6 bases, and 4 bases had no gene match. Germline values: CDR1 SNHLY, CDR2 FYNNEI. CDR3 loop: CASRQGAFNSPLHF. The CDR3 DNA reads as TGTGCCAGCAGGCAGGGGGCCTTTAATTCACCCCTCCACTTT.

J is TRBJ1-4 and V is TRBV19; no clear D gene. The CDR3 extends over 13 amino acids. The V gene's germline CDR1 is LNHDA and CDR2 SQIVND (reference sequence). The germline V and J ends were trimmed by 4 bases and 8 bases, with 11 bases remaining between them. The CDR3 region has the DNA TGTGCCAGTAGTAGGAGGCTAGGGGAAAAACTGTTTTTT. Translation: CASSRRLGEKLFF.

V is TRBV30 and J is TRBJ2-7; 9 nucleotides align to TRBD1. Germline lookup yields CDR1 GTSNPN and CDR2 SVGIG (reference sequence). V was pared by 7 bases and J by 4 bases, with 8 bases of the junction left unmatched. The CDR3 has 13 amino acids. CDR3 nucleotides: TGTGCCTCGTCGGGGGACAGGGTGTACGAGCAGTACTTC. Amino acid sequence: CASSGDRVYEQYF.

The CDR3 region has the DNA TGTGCCAGCAGCGTTGGTACGGGACTCGAGACCCAGTACTTC. Translated: CASSVGTGLETQYF. The chain links TRBV9 to TRBJ2-5, with a possible D match to TRBD2 (6 bases). The CDR3 sequence is 14 residues long. Germline V gives CDR1 SGDLS, CDR2 YYNGEE. The V gene lost 2 bases and the J gene lost 5 bases, with 13 bases spanning the gap.

The chain carries TRBV6-5 and TRBJ2-2; possible D gene TRBD2, 6 bases. CDR3 length: 14 residues. V lost 5 bases and J lost 7, with 14 bases in between. Germline V gives CDR1 MNHEY, CDR2 SVGAGI. In nucleotides, the CDR3 is TGTGCCAGCAGTAACCCAGTGGGGGGCGGGGAGCTGTTTTTT. As protein: CASSNPVGGGELFF.